Listed here are 20 T cell receptor beta chains from one sample, sequenced in a study of T cells in Graves' hyperthyroidism and ophthalmopathy. The TCR beta CDR3 regions underwent amplification using RNA transcripts as the source. HTBI primers drove first-round RT-PCR of the TCR CDR3. TCRdb analysed the multiplex PCR reads with MiXCR anew, one entry per CDR3 protein. The table lists about 500,000 distinct CDR3 sequences, about 15% of them singletons. Specimen: blood. The origin of the receptors is a woman younger than 35 with Graves' hyperthyroidism.

This clonotype was counted at least ten times. The rearrangement uses TRBV7-8 and TRBJ1-1; TRBD1 aligns across 8 bases. Unmatched junction bases numbered 10, after V lost 4 bases and J lost 0 bases. This CDR3 is built from 17 residues. Germline V gives CDR1 SGHVS, CDR2 FQNEAQ. The CDR3 loop reads CASSSGQGSFVNTEAFF. In nucleotides, the CDR3 is TGTGCCAGCAGCTCTGGACAGGGAAGCTTTGTGAACACTGAAGCTTTCTTT.

This clonotype was detected many times. The chain employs TRBV5-8 and TRBJ2-5, with 12 bases matching TRBD2. Germline V CDR1 and CDR2: SGHTS, YDEGEE. The CDR3 is made up of 15 amino acids. V gave up 4 bases and J gave up 5 bases; unmatched junction bases: 6. This CDR3 reads CASSGTSGRRETQYF. CDR3 bases: TGTGCCAGCAGCGGAACTAGCGGGAGGAGGGAGACCCAGTACTTC.

This clonotype was counted between two and nine times. The CDR3 protein is CASSGLGRNQETQYF. The CDR3 DNA reads TGTGCCAGCAGCGGATTGGGGAGAAACCAAGAGACCCAGTACTTC. V is TRBV27 and J is TRBJ2-5; weak D call: TRBD2 (5 bases). Germline V gene sequence: CDR1 MNHEY, CDR2 SMNVEV (reference sequence). The CDR3 loop spans 15 amino acids. V was trimmed by 6 bases and J by 0 bases, leaving 14 bases between them.

CDR3 sequence reads: CASSVLGRGLASSYNEQFF. The CDR3 region has the DNA TGTGCCAGCAGCGTGCTCGGCAGGGGACTTGCGAGCTCCTACAATGAGCAGTTCTTC. V is TRBV9 and J is TRBJ2-1; D tentatively fits TRBD1 or TRBD2 (6 bases each). From germline, CDR1 is SGDLS and CDR2 YYNGEE. The CDR3 sequence is 19 residues long. V gave up 2 bases and J gave up 0 bases, with 21 bases separating them.

This clonotype occurred many times. This chain links TRBV12-3 or TRBV12-4 with TRBJ2-5; 7 nucleotides align to TRBD1. CDR3 size: 14 residues. Trimming took 5 bases from V and 3 from J; bases not matched to a gene: 6. The CDR3 region has the DNA TGTGCCAGCAGTCATCATACAGGGGAAGAGACCCAGTACTTC. Its translation is CASSHHTGEETQYF.

This clonotype showed up many times. The chain has TRBV6-2 or TRBV6-3 and TRBJ2-3; the D gene is possibly TRBD1 (6 bases). CDR1 is MNHEY, CDR2 SVGEGT, per germline. The ends were cut back, 7 bases at V and 6 bases at J, with 20 bases in the middle. The CDR3 consists of 15 residues. As DNA, the CDR3 is TGTGCCAGCACCGAACAGGGTGTTGGTAGGGATACGCAGTATTTT. Translating gives CASTEQGVGRDTQYF.

This clonotype has a count of ten or more. The genes are TRBV3-1 and TRBJ1-2; D not certain. V lost 0 bases and J lost 3, with 11 bases in between. CDR1 and CDR2 (germline): LGHDT, YNNKEL (reference sequence). The CDR3 extends over 15 amino acids. In DNA, the CDR3 is TGTGCCAGCAGCCAAGAACACTTGACGGACTATGGCTACACCTTC. The encoded protein is CASSQEHLTDYGYTF.

This clonotype appeared a few times. The chain uses TRBV5-1 and TRBJ2-3; 9 bases match TRBD2. This CDR3 region has 16 residues. V was clipped by 4 bases and J by 1 base; unmatched bases: 7. Germline V gene sequence: CDR1 SGHRS, CDR2 YFSETQ. The DNA for the CDR3 is TGCGCCAGCAGCGCGAGCTGGACTAGCGGCACAGATACGCAGTATTTT. Translating it yields CASSASWTSGTDTQYF.

V usage is TRBV7-3 and J usage is TRBJ2-5, with D perhaps given as TRBD1 or TRBD2 (5 bases each). V lost 6 bases to trimming and J lost 7 bases, with 18 bases between them. The CDR3 extends over 14 amino acids. Germline V gene data show CDR1 as SGHTA and CDR2 as FQGTGA. CDR3 protein: CASRPYGGRGTQYF. DNA for the CDR3: TGTGCCAGCAGACCATATGGGGGAAGAGGGACCCAGTACTTC.

This clonotype came up many times. The chain has TRBV6-1 and TRBJ1-1; no clear D. V dropped 3 bases and J dropped 6 bases, with 11 bases sitting between them. The CDR3 runs to 13 residues. Germline CDR1 is MNHNS and CDR2 is SASEGT. CDR3 sequence (DNA): TGTGCCAGCAGTGATGGGCGTGGGGCTGAAGCTTTCTTT. As protein: CASSDGRGAEAFF.

This clonotype was observed at least ten times. This rearrangement joins TRBV6-1 to TRBJ2-1; D possibly matches TRBD1 or TRBD2 (6 bases each). Germline CDR1 MNHNS, CDR2 SASEGT. Trimming removed 2 bases from V and 3 bases from J, with 11 bases in between. The CDR3 consists of 15 residues. The CDR3 is CASSERRGNYNEQFF. In DNA form, the CDR3 reads TGTGCCAGCAGTGAACGGAGGGGGAACTACAATGAGCAGTTCTTC.

This clonotype was seen repeatedly, ten times or more. The chain joins TRBV18 to TRBJ2-7; D is ambiguous. The V end was cut by 1 base, the J end by 0 bases, with 7 bases between. The CDR3 runs 14 residues. CDR1 and CDR2 from the germline V gene are KGHSH and LQKENI. The CDR3 DNA reads as TGTGCCAGCTCACCACAACAGAGCTCCTACGAGCAGTACGTC. Translation gives CASSPQQSSYEQYV.

The sample holds many counts of this clonotype. The rearrangement links TRBV7-3 to TRBJ2-3; the D call may be TRBD1 or TRBD2 (5 bases each). CDR1 SGHTA and CDR2 FQGTGA come from the germline V gene. CDR3 length: 15 amino acids. Trimming left V 4 bases short and J 6 bases short, with 17 bases between. CDR3 residues: CASSSPLEGIDTQYF. As DNA, the CDR3 is TGTGCCAGCAGCTCACCTCTCGAGGGGATTGATACGCAGTATTTT.

The J gene is TRBJ2-6, the V gene TRBV19, with 7 bases identical to TRBD1. The V and J ends lost 6 bases and 0 bases, in that order; junction bases with no gene match: 11. This CDR3 region has 18 residues. The germline V gene encodes CDR1 LNHDA and CDR2 SQIVND (reference sequence). The CDR3 sequence is CASSSEQGVSSGANVLTF. CDR3 nucleotides: TGTGCCAGTAGCTCCGAGCAGGGGGTTAGCTCTGGGGCCAACGTCCTGACTTTC.

This clonotype was recorded at least ten times. The chain carries TRBV29-1 and TRBJ1-2, with 7 bases lining up with TRBD1. CDR1 SQVTM and CDR2 ANQGSEA come from the germline V gene. The CDR3 length is 13 residues. Trimming cost V 3 bases and J 4 bases; bases outside gene matches: 5. CDR3 region: CSVEPGQSYGYTF. In DNA, the CDR3 is TGCAGCGTTGAGCCGGGACAGAGCTATGGCTACACCTTC.

The chain recombines TRBV19 with TRBJ2-1, with 7 bases that match TRBD2. The CDR3 loop spans 17 amino acids. V was clipped by 4 bases and J by 5 bases; unmatched bases: 14. Germline V gives CDR1 LNHDA, CDR2 SQIVND (reference sequence). CDR3 region: CASSNPPLADFHNEQFF. CDR3 coding DNA: TGTGCCAGTAGTAACCCCCCGCTAGCGGATTTCCACAATGAGCAGTTCTTC. Complete variable domain (other parts from reference TRBV19 and TRBJ2-1): DGGITQSPKYLFRKEGQNVTLSCEQNLNHDAMYWYRQDPGQGLRLIYYSQIVNDFQKGDIAEGYSVSREKKESFPLTVTSAQKNPTAFYLCASSNPPLADFHNEQFFGPGTRLTVL.

At least ten counts were recorded for this clonotype. One end of the junction is discordant with germline, which a read error may explain. V and J are TRBV12-3 or TRBV12-4 and TRBJ1-4; maybe TRBD1 (6 bases). The CDR3 sequence is 13 residues long. CDR3 coding DNA: TGTGCCACCCACGGGACAACAAATGAAAAACTGTTTTTT. Residues: CATHGTTNEKLFF.

This clonotype was seen ten or more times. The V and J genes are TRBV20-1 and TRBJ2-7, with TRBD1 matching 10 bases. Per the germline V gene, CDR1 is DFQATT and CDR2 is SNEGSKA (reference sequence). J gave up 5 bases and V 3 bases, and 7 bases lay outside the gene matches. The CDR3 sequence is 14 residues long. CDR3 sequence: CSARPGQGRNEQYF. As DNA, the CDR3 is TGCAGTGCTAGGCCGGGACAGGGGAGGAACGAGCAGTACTTC.

The V gene is TRBV14, the J gene TRBJ1-2; no firm D call. This CDR3 region has 16 residues. Germline loops: CDR1 SGHDN, CDR2 FVKESK. V was cut by 3 bases and J by 2 bases, with 16 bases left in between. The chain's CDR3 is CASSHSGGVSNYGYTF. The CDR3 DNA sequence: TGTGCCAGCAGCCATTCGGGCGGTGTCTCCAACTATGGCTACACCTTC.

This clonotype was seen only a few times. V is TRBV12-3 or TRBV12-4 and J is TRBJ2-3; 13 positions agree with TRBD2. The V segment lost 6 bases and the J segment 7 bases; nucleotides outside the gene matches: 10. The CDR3 has 16 residues. This CDR3 is CASRRTLAGGPNTQYF. The CDR3 nucleotides read TGTGCCAGCAGACGAACACTAGCGGGAGGGCCTAATACGCAGTATTTT.